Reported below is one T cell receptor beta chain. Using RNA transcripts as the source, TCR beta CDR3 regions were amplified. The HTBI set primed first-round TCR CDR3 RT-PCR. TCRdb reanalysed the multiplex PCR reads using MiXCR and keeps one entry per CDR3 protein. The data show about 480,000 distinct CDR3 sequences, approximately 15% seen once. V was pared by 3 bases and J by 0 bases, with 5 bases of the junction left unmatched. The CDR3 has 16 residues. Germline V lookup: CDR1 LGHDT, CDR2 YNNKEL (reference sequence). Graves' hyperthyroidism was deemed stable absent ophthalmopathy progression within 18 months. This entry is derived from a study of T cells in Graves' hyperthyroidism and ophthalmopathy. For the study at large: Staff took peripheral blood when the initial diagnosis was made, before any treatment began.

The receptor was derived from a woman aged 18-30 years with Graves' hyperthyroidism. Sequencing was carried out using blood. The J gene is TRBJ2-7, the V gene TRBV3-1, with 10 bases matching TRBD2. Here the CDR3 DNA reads TGTGCCAGCAGCCAGAGAAGCGGGGGGGCCTCCTACGAGCAGTACTTC. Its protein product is CASSQRSGGASYEQYF.